A single TCR beta chain is shown here with its context. The source of the sample is a study of a mutant IDH1 vaccine in newly diagnosed glioma. J lost 6 bases, V lost 3 bases, and 9 bases had no gene match. This CDR3 has 15 residues. Germline V lookup: CDR1 KGHSH, CDR2 LQKENI. Using immunoSEQ multiplex PCR, the repertoire was profiled, and TCRdb retains in-frame clones only, with some absent. This sample has approximately 67,000 clones, with more than 70% found just once. Time point given: baseline, week 1 (first vaccination visit). Treatment here: pre-vaccination baseline after standard-of-care therapy. The donors had new WHO grade 3 or 4 astrocytomas; these were IDH1-mutant and ATRX-lost.

The rearrangement uses TRBV18 and TRBJ2-7, with 9 bases aligning to TRBD1. The origin of this receptor is a woman aged 18 to 35 with glioma. Some clones in this sample may be carry-over from other donors' samples. Source: peripheral blood mononuclear cells (PBMCs), taken from a glioma patient treated with radiotherapy, temozolomide or both. CDR3 residues: CASSPRRDRVGEQYF. CDR3 sequence (DNA): TGTGCCAGCTCACCCCGCCGGGACAGGGTTGGCGAGCAGTACTTC.